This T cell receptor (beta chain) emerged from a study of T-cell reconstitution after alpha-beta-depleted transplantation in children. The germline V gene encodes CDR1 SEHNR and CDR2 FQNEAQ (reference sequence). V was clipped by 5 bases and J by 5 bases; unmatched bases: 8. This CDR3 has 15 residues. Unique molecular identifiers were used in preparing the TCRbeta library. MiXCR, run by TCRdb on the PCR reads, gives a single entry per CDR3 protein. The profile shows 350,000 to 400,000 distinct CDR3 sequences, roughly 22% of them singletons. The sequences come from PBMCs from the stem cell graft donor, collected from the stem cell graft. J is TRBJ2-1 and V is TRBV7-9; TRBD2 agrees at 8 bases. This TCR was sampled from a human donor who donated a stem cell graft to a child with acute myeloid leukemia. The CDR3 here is CASSRRLALNNEQFF. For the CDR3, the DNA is TGTGCCAGCAGCCGCAGACTAGCGCTTAACAATGAGCAGTTCTTC.